This TCR beta chain was sequenced during a study of T-cell reconstitution after alpha-beta-depleted transplantation in children. Points from the study as a whole: Expanded graft clones numbering several hundred reportedly gave rise to alpha-beta T cells about two months after transplant. After one year, T-cell counts and TCRbeta diversity mostly came from new T cells. Certain patients had high TCRbeta diversity at day 60, and it came from recipient T cells and thymic progenitors that survived.

This clonotype showed up many times. Its target is not known. V was clipped by 7 bases and J by 6 bases; unmatched bases: 13. Germline CDR1 reads MGHRA; CDR2 reads YSYEKL. The CDR3 loop spans 15 amino acids. During its preparation, the TCRbeta library received unique molecular identifiers. A single record per CDR3 protein comes from TCRdb applying MiXCR to the PCR reads. Of around 17,000 distinct CDR3 sequences listed, approximately 5.3% are singletons. This TCR derives from a boy aged 10-17 years with acute lymphoblastic leukemia, due to receive a stem cell transplant. The V and J genes are TRBV4-1 and TRBJ1-1, with 8 bases matching TRBD1. The material sequenced was PBMCs, taken before TCRalphabeta/CD19-depleted stem cell transplant. The CDR3 spells CASTTNLGQGPEAFF. CDR3 DNA: TGCGCCAGCACCACAAATTTAGGACAGGGCCCTGAAGCTTTCTTT.